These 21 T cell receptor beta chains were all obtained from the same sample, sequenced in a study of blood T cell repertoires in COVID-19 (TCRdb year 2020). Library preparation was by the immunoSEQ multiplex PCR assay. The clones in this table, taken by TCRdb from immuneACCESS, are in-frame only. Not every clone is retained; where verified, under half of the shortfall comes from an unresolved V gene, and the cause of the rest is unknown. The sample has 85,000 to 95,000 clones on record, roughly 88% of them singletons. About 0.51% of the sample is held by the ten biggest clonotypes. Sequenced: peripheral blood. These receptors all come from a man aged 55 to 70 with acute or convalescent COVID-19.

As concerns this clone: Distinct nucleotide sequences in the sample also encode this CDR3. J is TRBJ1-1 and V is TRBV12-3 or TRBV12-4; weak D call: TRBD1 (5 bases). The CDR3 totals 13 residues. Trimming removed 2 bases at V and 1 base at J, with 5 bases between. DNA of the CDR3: TGTGCCAGCAGTTTAACAGGGAACACTGAAGCTTTCTTT. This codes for CASSLTGNTEAFF.

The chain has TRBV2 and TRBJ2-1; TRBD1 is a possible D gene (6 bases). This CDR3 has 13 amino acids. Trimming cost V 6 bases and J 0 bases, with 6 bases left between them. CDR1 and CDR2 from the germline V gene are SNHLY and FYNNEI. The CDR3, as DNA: TGTGCCAGCAGGGACAGCTCCTACAATGAGCAGTTCTTC. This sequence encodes CASRDSSYNEQFF. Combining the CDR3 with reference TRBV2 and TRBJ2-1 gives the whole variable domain EPEVTQTPSHQVTQMGQEVILRCVPISNHLYFYWYRQILGQKVEFLVSFYNNEISEKSEIFDDQFSVERPDGSNFTLKIRSTKLEDSAMYFCASRDSSYNEQFFGPGTRLTVL.

CDR3 loop: CASSGGGTGAFF. The CDR3 bases are TGTGCCAGCAGTGGAGGGGGAACGGGAGCTTTCTTT. This chain links TRBV25-1 with TRBJ1-1, with a tentative D call TRBD1 (6 bases). The V and J ends lost 4 bases and 10 bases respectively, with 13 bases between them. This CDR3 contains 12 residues. Germline loops: CDR1 MGHDK, CDR2 SYGVNS.

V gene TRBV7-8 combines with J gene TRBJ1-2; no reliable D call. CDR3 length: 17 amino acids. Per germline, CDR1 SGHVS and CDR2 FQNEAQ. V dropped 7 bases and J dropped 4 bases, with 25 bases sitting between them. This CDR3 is CASTLKPTDTSGYGYTF. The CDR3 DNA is TGTGCCAGCACCCTCAAACCCACAGACACCTCTGGCTATGGCTACACCTTC.

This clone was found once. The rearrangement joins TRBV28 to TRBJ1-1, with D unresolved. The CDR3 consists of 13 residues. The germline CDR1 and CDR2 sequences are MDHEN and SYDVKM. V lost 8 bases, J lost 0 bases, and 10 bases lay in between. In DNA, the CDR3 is TGTGCCAGCGAAGACACCTTGAACACTGAAGCTTTCTTT. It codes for CASEDTLNTEAFF.

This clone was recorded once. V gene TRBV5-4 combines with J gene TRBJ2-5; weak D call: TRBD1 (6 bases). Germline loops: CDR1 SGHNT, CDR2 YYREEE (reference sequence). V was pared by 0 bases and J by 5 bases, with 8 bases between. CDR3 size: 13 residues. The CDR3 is CASSLDRVETQYF. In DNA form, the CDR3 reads TGTGCCAGCAGCTTGGACAGGGTGGAGACCCAGTACTTC.

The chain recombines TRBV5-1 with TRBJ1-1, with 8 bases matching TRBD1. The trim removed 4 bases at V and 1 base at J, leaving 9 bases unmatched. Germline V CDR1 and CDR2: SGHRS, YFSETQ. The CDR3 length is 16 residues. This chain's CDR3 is CASSASSGGPNTEAFF. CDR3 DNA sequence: TGCGCCAGCAGCGCCTCCTCAGGGGGCCCGAACACTGAAGCTTTCTTT. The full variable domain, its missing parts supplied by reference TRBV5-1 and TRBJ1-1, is KAGVTQTPRYLIKTRGQQVTLSCSPISGHRSVSWYQQTPGQGLQFLFEYFSETQRNKGNFPGRFSGRQFSNSRSEMNVSTLELGDSALYLCASSASSGGPNTEAFFGQGTRLTVV.

CDR3 in DNA: TGTGCCACCAGTGATTCAATGACAGGTGATACCTACGAGCAGTACTTC. Translating it yields CATSDSMTGDTYEQYF. The chain couples TRBV24-1 to TRBJ2-7; D may be TRBD1 (6 bases). With 2 bases removed from V and 2 bases from J, the gap between germline ends came to 15 bases. The CDR3 has 16 amino acids. Germline CDR1 reads KGHDR; CDR2 reads SFDVKD.

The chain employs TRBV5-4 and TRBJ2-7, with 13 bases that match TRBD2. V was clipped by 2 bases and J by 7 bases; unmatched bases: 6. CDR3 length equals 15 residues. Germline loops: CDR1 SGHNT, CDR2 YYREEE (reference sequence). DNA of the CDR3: TGTGCCAGCAGCTTAATGACTAGCGGGGGGAGTGAGCAGTACTTC. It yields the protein CASSLMTSGGSEQYF.

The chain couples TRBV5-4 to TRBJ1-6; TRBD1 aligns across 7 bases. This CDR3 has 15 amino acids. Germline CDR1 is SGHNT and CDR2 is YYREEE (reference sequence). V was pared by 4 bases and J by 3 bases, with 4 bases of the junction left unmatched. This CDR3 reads CASSLDRNYNSPLHF. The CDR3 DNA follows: TGTGCCAGCAGCCTGGACAGGAACTATAATTCACCCCTCCACTTT.

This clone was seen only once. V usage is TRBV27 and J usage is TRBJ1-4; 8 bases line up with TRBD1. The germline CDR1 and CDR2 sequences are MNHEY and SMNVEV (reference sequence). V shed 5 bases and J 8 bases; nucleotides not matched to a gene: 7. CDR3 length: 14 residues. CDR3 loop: CASSPQGAREKLFF. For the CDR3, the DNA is TGTGCCAGCAGTCCCCAGGGGGCGCGAGAAAAACTGTTTTTT.

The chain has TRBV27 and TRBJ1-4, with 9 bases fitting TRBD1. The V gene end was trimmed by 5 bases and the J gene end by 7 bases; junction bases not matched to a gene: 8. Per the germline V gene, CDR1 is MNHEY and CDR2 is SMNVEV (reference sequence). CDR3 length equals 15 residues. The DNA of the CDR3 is TGTGCCAGCAGTGACCGGGACAGGGAGGGTGAAAAACTGTTTTTT. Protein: CASSDRDREGEKLFF.

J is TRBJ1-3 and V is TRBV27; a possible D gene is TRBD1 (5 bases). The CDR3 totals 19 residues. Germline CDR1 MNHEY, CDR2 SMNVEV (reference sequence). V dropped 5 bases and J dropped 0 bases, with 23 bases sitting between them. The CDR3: CASSPKTVTGTISGNTIYF. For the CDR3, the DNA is TGTGCCAGCAGTCCAAAGACAGTAACCGGAACCATCTCTGGAAACACCATATATTTT.

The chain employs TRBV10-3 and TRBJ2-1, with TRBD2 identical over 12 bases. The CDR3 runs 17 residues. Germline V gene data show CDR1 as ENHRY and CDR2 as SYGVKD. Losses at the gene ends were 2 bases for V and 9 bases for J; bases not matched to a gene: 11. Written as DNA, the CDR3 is TGTGCCATCAGTGAGGGGGCTAGCGGGAGGGCGGGCGGTGAGCAGTTCTTC. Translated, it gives CAISEGASGRAGGEQFF.

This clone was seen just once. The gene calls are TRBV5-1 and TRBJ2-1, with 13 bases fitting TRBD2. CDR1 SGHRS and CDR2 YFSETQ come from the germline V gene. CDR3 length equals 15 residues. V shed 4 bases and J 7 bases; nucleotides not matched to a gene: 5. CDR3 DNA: TGCGCCAGCAGCACGGGACTAGCGGGGCGTAATGAGCAGTTCTTC. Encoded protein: CASSTGLAGRNEQFF.

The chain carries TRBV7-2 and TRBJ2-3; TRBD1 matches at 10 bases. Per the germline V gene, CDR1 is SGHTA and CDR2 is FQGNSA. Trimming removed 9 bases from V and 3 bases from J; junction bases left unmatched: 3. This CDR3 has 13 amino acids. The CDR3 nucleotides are TGTGCCAGGAGGGACAGGGGTACAGATACGCAGTATTTT. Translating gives CARRDRGTDTQYF.

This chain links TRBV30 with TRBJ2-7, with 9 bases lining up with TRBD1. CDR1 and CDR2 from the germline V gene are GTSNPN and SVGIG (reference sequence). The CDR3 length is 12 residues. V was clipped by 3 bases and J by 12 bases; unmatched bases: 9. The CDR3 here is CAWSPNRGRVYF. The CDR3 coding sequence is TGTGCCTGGAGCCCAAACAGGGGGCGGGTGTACTTC.

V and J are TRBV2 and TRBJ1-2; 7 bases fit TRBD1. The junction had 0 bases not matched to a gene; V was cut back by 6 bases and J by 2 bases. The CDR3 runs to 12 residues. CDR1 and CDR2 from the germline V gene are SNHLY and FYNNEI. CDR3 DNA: TGTGCCAGCAGGACAGGGAACTATGGCTACACCTTC. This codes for CASRTGNYGYTF.

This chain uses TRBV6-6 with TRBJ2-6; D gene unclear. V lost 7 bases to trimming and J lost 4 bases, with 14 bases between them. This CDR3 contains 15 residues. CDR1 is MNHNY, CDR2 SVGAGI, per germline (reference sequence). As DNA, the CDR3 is TGTGCCAGCACTATACGCGGAAGAGGGGCCAACGTCCTGACTTTC. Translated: CASTIRGRGANVLTF.

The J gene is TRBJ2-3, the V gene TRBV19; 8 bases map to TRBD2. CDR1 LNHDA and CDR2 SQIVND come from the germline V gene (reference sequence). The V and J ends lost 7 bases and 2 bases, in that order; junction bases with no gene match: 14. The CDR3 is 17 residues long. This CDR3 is CASNSPPGTSSTDTQYF. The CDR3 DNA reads TGTGCCAGTAACTCCCCACCCGGGACTAGTTCCACAGATACGCAGTATTTT.

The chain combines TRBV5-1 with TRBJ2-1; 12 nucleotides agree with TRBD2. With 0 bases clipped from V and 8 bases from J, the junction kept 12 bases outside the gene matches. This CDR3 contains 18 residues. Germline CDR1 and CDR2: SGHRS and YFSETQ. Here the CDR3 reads CASSLEGTSGGTLDEQFF. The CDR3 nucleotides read TGCGCCAGCAGCTTGGAGGGCACTAGCGGGGGGACGCTAGATGAGCAGTTCTTC. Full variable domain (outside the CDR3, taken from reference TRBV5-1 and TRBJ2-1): KAGVTQTPRYLIKTRGQQVTLSCSPISGHRSVSWYQQTPGQGLQFLFEYFSETQRNKGNFPGRFSGRQFSNSRSEMNVSTLELGDSALYLCASSLEGTSGGTLDEQFFGPGTRLTVL.